This T cell receptor beta chain is from a study of TIL therapy for anti-PD-1-resistant metastatic lung cancer (dated by TCRdb to about 2021). Regarding the research as a whole: Tumors were harvested prior to any PD-1/PD-L1 blockade, after which nivolumab was administered to patients, and lymphodepletion, expanded TIL infusion and IL-2 were given to patients who progressed. A median age of around 58 years (range about 38-80) and a median tumor PD-L1 proportion score of 6% were recorded among enrolled patients. Most of the cohort had lung adenocarcinoma, including a handful of EGFR-mutant tumors and two ALK-rearranged tumors, and half of the patients were either current or former smokers. A median non-synonymous tumor mutation burden of 1.5 mutations per megabase was determined across the cohort by whole-exome sequencing. Clonotypes were tracked across tumor, expanded TIL product and serial blood samples by T cell receptor beta sequencing of tumor and peripheral blood. Beyond this particular receptor, the publication reports: The study protocol defined all tumor marker inferences as exploratory. The cohort was highly selected, with more treatment-naive, never-smoker and oncogene-addicted patients than typical, limiting generalizability. Infused TIL clonotypes partially replaced the baseline peripheral repertoire then decayed over months, with no apparent association between persistence and response.

Using bias-controlled multiplex PCR with the immunoSEQ v3 hsTCRB kit, the TCR beta CDR3 regions were amplified from genomic DNA. An Illumina NextSeq 500 was used to sequence the TCR libraries, reaching around 2 million read pairs at survey level or 5-6 million at deep level. The original methods were these. V, D and J genes were assigned, non-productive sequences were removed, and clonality was reported by immunoSEQ Analyzer software. To compare repertoires between infused TIL and blood, productive Simpson clonality was used along with the Morisita overlap index of productive TRB rearrangements. The absolute count of a clonotype in blood was estimated by multiplying the lymphocyte count by the CD3+ fraction and by the productive frequency of the clone. In its TCRdb copy, this immuneACCESS table keeps in-frame sequences only and misses some clones. Where compared with another copy, unresolved V genes explain less than half of these, and the others have no known cause. From that table come the V and J calls and clone size; the DNA was used to work out D and trimming. A total of about 36,000 clones appear in this sample, about 70% of them only once. The top ten constitute over 5.5% of the sample.

On this clone: What antigen it recognizes has not been identified. No qualities accompany the bases; no much larger clone lies one base away.

From its cysteine to its phenylalanine, the CDR3 spans 19 amino acids. The only DNA kept is the CDR3, 57 bases in frame from the first base. Relative to germline, V is missing 4 bases and J is missing 8 bases, with 15 bases of the junction outside any gene match. CDR1 LNHDA and CDR2 SQIVND are derived from the germline V gene (reference sequence). Sample time point, as interpreted from the label and publication: pre-treatment sample, taken before nivolumab and TIL therapy. Adults with stage 4 NSCLC were enrolled in a dual-center phase I trial from late 2017 to early 2020. Samples came from a single-arm, open-label phase I trial of tumor-infiltrating lymphocyte therapy with nivolumab in advanced non-small cell lung cancer. Blood mononuclear cells were isolated from EDTA tubes by Ficoll gradient and were snap-frozen as pellets, and DNA was extracted with a Qiagen mini-prep kit.

Specimen: blood, collected at baseline. The chain links TRBV19 with TRBJ2-1; a stretch of 15 junction bases matches TRBD2. This sequence originates from a person aged 25 to 79 with non-small cell lung cancer. The nucleotides read TGTGCCAGTAGTACCAGGACTAGCGGGAGGGCTGGTCGGCGGGATGAGCAGTTCTTC. It specifies CASSTRTSGRAGRRDEQFF.